These 12 T cell receptor beta chains share one sample of origin, sequenced in a study of T cells in Graves' hyperthyroidism and ophthalmopathy. Researchers took RNA transcripts and amplified the TCR beta CDR3 regions from them. During a first-round RT-PCR of the TCR CDR3, the HTBI primer set was used. In TCRdb, the multiplex PCR reads were re-called with MiXCR into one record per CDR3 protein. Of 450,000 to 600,000 distinct CDR3 sequences in the sample, 15% to 20% were seen once. Sequenced material: blood. These receptors originate from a man aged 35-49 years with Graves' ophthalmopathy.

This clonotype has ten or more counts. The rearrangement uses TRBV2 and TRBJ2-5; 12 bases agree with TRBD2. Per the germline V gene, CDR1 is SNHLY and CDR2 is FYNNEI. The CDR3 is 15 amino acids. V lost 6 bases and J lost 5; bases outside the gene matches: 7. CDR3 residues: CASRRTSGNRETQYF. CDR3 DNA sequence: TGTGCCAGCAGGAGGACTAGCGGGAATAGGGAGACCCAGTACTTC.

This rearrangement joins TRBV7-3 to TRBJ2-3, with no clear D. The CDR3 is 14 residues long. V gave up 3 bases and J gave up 0 bases, with 7 bases separating them. CDR1 and CDR2 (germline): SGHTA, FQGTGA. The CDR3 is CASSFGMSTDTQYF. The CDR3 DNA reads TGTGCCAGCAGCTTCGGTATGAGCACAGATACGCAGTATTTT.

The chain joins TRBV4-3 to TRBJ2-7; 11 bases fit TRBD2. V lost 0 bases to trimming and J lost 4 bases; unmatched junction nucleotides: 2. The CDR3 is 15 residues long. Germline CDR1 and CDR2: LGHNA and YSLEER. The DNA for the CDR3 is TGCGCCAGCAGCCAAGATCCTAGCGGGAGGTACGAGCAGTACTTC. This translates into CASSQDPSGRYEQYF.

This clonotype was observed at least ten times. V and J are TRBV6-1 and TRBJ1-1; D not certain. The V end lost 7 bases, the J end lost 1 base, and 16 bases lay between the germline ends. This CDR3 has 15 amino acids. The V gene's germline CDR1 is MNHNS and CDR2 SASEGT. In DNA form, the CDR3 reads TGTGCCAGCACCCCCGCGGGTAGGCCGAACACTGAAGCTTTCTTT. Its translation is CASTPAGRPNTEAFF.

This clonotype was detected many times. The V call is TRBV30, the J call TRBJ2-7, with 9 bases that match TRBD1. Germline V gene data show CDR1 as GTSNPN and CDR2 as SVGIG (reference sequence). The CDR3 spans 12 residues. V lost 2 bases and J lost 7; bases outside the gene matches: 3. CDR3 in DNA: TGTGCCTGGAGTAGACAGGGGGGAGAGCAGTACTTC. As protein: CAWSRQGGEQYF.

This clonotype was seen repeatedly, ten times or more. The chain joins TRBV5-1 to TRBJ2-2; D may be TRBD1 (5 bases). Germline CDR1 is SGHRS and CDR2 is YFSETQ. The CDR3 is made up of 14 amino acids. V was clipped by 4 bases and J by 3 bases, with 10 bases between them. The DNA of the CDR3 is TGCGCCAGCAGCCAGGGTGAACACACCGGGGAGCTGTTTTTT. Translation: CASSQGEHTGELFF.

The chain combines TRBV3-1 with TRBJ2-7, with D hard to call. The CDR3 is 15 amino acids. Germline-derived CDR1 and CDR2 are LGHDT and YNNKEL (reference sequence). With 0 bases removed from V and 4 bases from J, the gap between germline ends came to 13 bases. The CDR3 loop is CASSQDITFGYEQYF. The CDR3 DNA reads TGTGCCAGCAGCCAAGATATTACTTTTGGGTACGAGCAGTACTTC.

V usage is TRBV7-2 and J usage is TRBJ1-2; weak D call: TRBD1 (5 bases). The germline V gene encodes CDR1 SGHTA and CDR2 FQGNSA. The CDR3 length is 15 residues. V dropped 2 bases and J dropped 2 bases, with 12 bases sitting between them. The CDR3 sequence: CASSLRGHRNYGYTF. As DNA, the CDR3 is TGTGCCAGCAGCTTACGAGGACATAGAAACTATGGCTACACCTTC.

The V gene is TRBV6-1, the J gene TRBJ1-2; D is perhaps TRBD1 (6 bases). The CDR3 contains 13 residues. Deletions cut 8 bases from V and 3 bases from J, with 13 bases between. Germline V gene sequence: CDR1 MNHNS, CDR2 SASEGT. The CDR3 DNA reads as TGTGCCAGCGGGGAAAAGGGGGACTATGGCTACACCTTC. It codes for CASGEKGDYGYTF.

Only a few counts were recorded for this clonotype. The rearrangement uses TRBV5-1 and TRBJ2-5; D ambiguous. V was pared by 5 bases and J by 1 base, with 9 bases between. Germline V gene data show CDR1 as SGHRS and CDR2 as YFSETQ. The CDR3 covers 13 residues. The CDR3 DNA reads as TGCGCCAGCAGAGCGCGACCCCAAGAGACCCAGTACTTC. Translated: CASRARPQETQYF.

This clonotype was picked up a small number of times. V gene TRBV20-1 combines with J gene TRBJ2-1, with unresolved D. The CDR3 totals 15 residues. CDR1 and CDR2 (germline): DFQATT, SNEGSKA (reference sequence). The germline V and J ends were trimmed by 2 bases and 1 base, with 12 bases remaining between them. CDR3 amino acids: CSARHVDLSYNEQFF. The CDR3, as DNA: TGCAGTGCTAGACATGTAGACTTGTCCTACAATGAGCAGTTCTTC.

The table lists this clonotype with many counts. One end of the junction is discordant with germline, which a read error may explain. The CDR3 sequence: CASSLVTGNGQFF. Written as DNA, the CDR3 is TGTGCCAGCAGTTTAGTGACAGGGAATGGGCAGTTCTTC. V gene TRBV12-3 or TRBV12-4 combines with J gene TRBJ2-1; 7 bases line up with TRBD1. The CDR3 has 13 amino acids.